Listed below are T cell receptor beta chains from one sample, sequenced in a study of T cell responses to AZD1222 COVID-19 vaccine. Method: immunoSEQ multiplex PCR; TCRdb's copy keeps in-frame clones and lacks some. This repertoire shows 120,000 to 150,000 clones, 75% to 95% found once; its top ten account for more than 1.2%. The sample in question was peripheral blood, obtained on day 0 of AZD1222 vaccination. The receptor set was obtained from an adult in good health. Each CDR3 is given with its conserved first and last residue.

v_gene	len	j_gene	CDR3aa
TRBV7-3	14	TRBJ1-1	CASSGGPMNTEAFF
TRBV2	12	TRBJ1-2	CASTKDSYGYTF
TRBV19	12	TRBJ1-6	CASSGRGSPLHF
TRBV28	17	TRBJ2-1	CASSFIMVTRSGNEQFF
TRBV5-1	15	TRBJ1-6	CASSVGPDRDSPLHF
TRBV5-1	13	TRBJ1-1	CASSWTENTEAFF
TRBV19	14	TRBJ1-1	CASRLSDENTEAFF
TRBV12-5	17	TRBJ1-1	CASGLVLLLEEISEAFF
TRBV19	15	TRBJ1-5	CASNQFGRAPQPQHF
TRBV7-3	14	TRBJ2-5	CASSLGGPRETQYF